This T cell receptor (beta chain) was sequenced during a study of cytomegalovirus exposure and HLA in healthy donors. Whole-study findings and limits: A later analysis found TCR association rates differed by HLA locus, highest for DRB1 and lowest for HLA-C. The classifier was said to identify cytomegalovirus status with high specificity and sensitivity. Indistinguishable V segments, including TRBV6-2 and TRBV6-3, were excluded.

Amplification used 60 Vbeta primers and 13 Jbeta primers. Clones were sequenced by immunoSEQ multiplex PCR, and TCRdb holds only the in-frame ones, with some missing. This table has tens of thousands of clones, 75% appearing once. Points on this clone: Its specificity is unknown.

Germline loops: CDR1 SEHNR, CDR2 FQNEAQ (reference sequence). Trimming cost V 4 bases and J 4 bases, with 11 bases left between them. The CDR3 length is 13 residues. Sequenced material: PBMCs. This receptor was identified in a middle-aged man in good health and CMV-seronegative. The chain joins TRBV7-9 to TRBJ2-7; possibly TRBD1 for D (5 bases). The CDR3 nucleotides are TGTGCCAGCAGCTCCGATCCAGGGTACGAGCAGTACTTC. Amino acids: CASSSDPGYEQYF.